This record covers a single T cell receptor beta chain. The germline V gene has CDR1 DFQATT and CDR2 SNEGSKA (reference sequence). The CDR3 sequence is 14 residues long. Trimming cost V 4 bases and J 5 bases, with 15 bases left between them. The authors ran a second PCR of about 7 to 11 cycles using a sample-barcoded 5' primer and a J-beta primer mix. TCRdb reprocessed the 5' RACE reads with MiXCR, giving one entry per CDR3 protein. The sample lists about 970,000 distinct CDR3 sequences; roughly half were seen once. The entry originates in a study of blood T cells in healthy people across ages. This chain joins TRBV20-1 and TRBJ2-1; possible D gene TRBD2, 7 bases. This clonotype was obtained from a woman aged 55-69 years in good health. The sequencing sample was made of blood. The DNA for the CDR3 is TGCAGTGCTAAGGGGGGGACGGGGAACAATGAGCAGTTCTTC. Its translation is CSAKGGTGNNEQFF.